Listed here are 22 T cell receptor beta chains from one sample, sequenced in a study of blood T cells in healthy people across ages. With a J-beta primer mix and a sample-barcoded 5' primer, a second PCR ran 7 to 11 cycles. TCRdb recomputed calls from the 5' RACE reads with MiXCR, one row per CDR3 protein. The table has under 1 million distinct CDR3 sequences, around 42% seen once; the top ten hold roughly a fifth. Input material: blood. These receptors were taken from a man in his 60s in good health.

This clonotype was observed once. The chain employs TRBV20-1 and TRBJ2-5; TRBD2 matches 10 bases. Germline-derived CDR1 and CDR2 are DFQATT and SNEGSKA (reference sequence). V gave up 1 base and J gave up 1 base; unmatched junction bases: 12. The CDR3 runs to 18 residues. The CDR3 is CSARGTSSGGLPQETQYF. The CDR3 DNA reads TGCAGTGCTAGAGGTACCTCTAGCGGGGGACTACCCCAAGAGACCCAGTACTTC.

This clonotype has a handful of counts. The chain carries TRBV5-1 and TRBJ2-7; 8 bases line up with TRBD1. The germline CDR1 and CDR2 sequences are SGHRS and YFSETQ. Unmatched junction bases numbered 1, after V lost 3 bases and J lost 5 bases. The CDR3 totals 12 residues. The CDR3 here is CASSWGQDEQYF. The CDR3, as DNA: TGCGCCAGCAGCTGGGGACAGGACGAGCAGTACTTC.

The chain has TRBV28 and TRBJ2-5; perhaps TRBD2 as D (5 bases). Germline CDR1 is MDHEN and CDR2 is SYDVKM. V was cut by 2 bases and J by 4 bases, with 11 bases left in between. The CDR3 is made up of 14 amino acids. The CDR3 nucleotides are TGTGCCAGCAGTTTAATCGGGGTCGGAGAGACCCAGTACTTC. It codes for CASSLIGVGETQYF.

V gene TRBV10-3 combines with J gene TRBJ2-1, with a tentative D call TRBD2 (6 bases). The J call could be wrong; TRBJ2-7 is a better fit for the DNA end. Germline V gene lookup returns CDR1 ENHRY and CDR2 SYGVKD. This CDR3 region has 17 residues. The CDR3 sequence is CAISESWRDGSYNEQYF. The CDR3 DNA follows: TGTGCCATCAGTGAGTCATGGCGGGACGGCTCCTACAATGAGCAGTACTTC.

This clonotype was observed a few times. The CDR3 coding sequence is TGTGCCAGCAGCCCACACCTGGGAGGGGGCTACAATGAGCAGTTCTTC. The encoded protein is CASSPHLGGGYNEQFF. The rearrangement uses TRBV7-3 and TRBJ2-1; possible D gene TRBD2, 7 bases. The CDR3 sequence is 16 residues long. V lost 5 bases and J lost 3, with 17 bases in between. Germline assignment: CDR1 SGHTA and CDR2 FQGTGA.

In its sample, this clonotype was seen a few times. A read error is possible here, since a much larger clone lies one base away. V is TRBV4-3 and J is TRBJ2-1, with 12 bases aligning to TRBD2. CDR1 is LGHNA, CDR2 YSLEER, per germline. Unmatched junction bases numbered 1, after V lost 1 base and J lost 3 bases. This CDR3 has 16 residues. CDR3 DNA: TGCGCCAGCAGCCAAGGACTAGCGGGGGACTACAATGAGCAGTTCTTC. This encodes CASSQGLAGDYNEQFF.

The sample holds many counts of this clonotype. The rearrangement joins TRBV12-3 or TRBV12-4 to TRBJ2-5, with TRBD1 as a possible D gene (5 bases). Trimming removed 1 base at V and 2 bases at J, with 8 bases between. This CDR3 has 14 amino acids. CDR3 coding DNA: TGTGCCAGCAGTTTAGGGACACATCAAGAGACCCAGTACTTC. This codes for CASSLGTHQETQYF.

Points on this clonotype: It may be a read error: a sequence one base away is much more abundant. This chain joins TRBV12-3 or TRBV12-4 and TRBJ2-4, with a possible D match to TRBD1 (6 bases). The better agreement between TRBJ2-7 and the DNA end casts doubt on the J call. This CDR3 region has 14 residues. CDR3 residues: CACSLKDSSYEQYF. Written as DNA, the CDR3 is TGTGCCTGCAGTTTGAAGGACAGCTCCTACGAGCAGTACTTC.

Concerning this clonotype itself: The junction and the germline gene differ at one end; a read error may be behind it. CDR3 nucleotide sequence: TGTGCCTGCAGTTACTCGAGGAATCAGCCCCAGCATTTT. Translated, it gives CACSYSRNQPQHF. The chain employs TRBV6-2 or TRBV6-3 and TRBJ1-5; D is unresolved. Germline CDR1 MNHEY, CDR2 SVGEGT. The CDR3 is made up of 13 amino acids.

The genes are TRBV6-5 and TRBJ2-3; D gene ambiguous. This CDR3 contains 15 residues. V was clipped by 0 bases and J by 0 bases, with 7 bases between them. The germline CDR1 and CDR2 sequences are MNHEY and SVGAGI. CDR3 protein: CASSYSKGSTDTQYF. The DNA of the CDR3 is TGTGCCAGCAGTTACTCGAAGGGCAGCACAGATACGCAGTATTTT.

V and J are TRBV20-1 and TRBJ2-1; a weak D match, TRBD1 (5 bases). Germline V gene data show CDR1 as DFQATT and CDR2 as SNEGSKA (reference sequence). The CDR3 has 12 residues. Between the trimmed V and J ends, which lost 3 bases and 7 bases, there was a span of 10 bases. CDR3 sequence (DNA): TGCAGTGCTAGGTGGCAGGGTAATGAGCAGTTCTTC. Translation gives CSARWQGNEQFF.

The rearrangement uses TRBV7-2 and TRBJ2-5, with D perhaps matching TRBD1 (6 bases). With the DNA end fitting TRBJ2-7 better, the J assignment may be wrong. CDR1 and CDR2 from the germline V gene are SGHTA and FQGNSA. CDR3 length: 13 residues. As DNA, the CDR3 is TGTGCCAGCAGCCCCTTAGGGGGAGCCGAGCAGTACTTC. Translated, it gives CASSPLGGAEQYF.

As concerns this clonotype: This could be a read error, since a much larger clone is one nucleotide away. The CDR3 protein is CASKSGGQETQFF. In DNA form, the CDR3 reads TGTGCCAGCAAAAGCGGGGGGCAAGAGACCCAGTTCTTC. The chain carries TRBV12-3 or TRBV12-4 and TRBJ2-1; TRBD2 aligns across 9 bases. V trimming: 7 bases; J trimming: 13 bases; junction bases outside the gene matches: 11. CDR3 length: 13 amino acids.

This chain connects TRBV5-1 to TRBJ1-6; D is perhaps TRBD1 (6 bases). The CDR3 runs to 15 residues. Germline assignment: CDR1 SGHRS and CDR2 YFSETQ. The germline V and J ends were trimmed by 4 bases and 9 bases, with 17 bases remaining between them. CDR3 region: CASSPGQLGGSPLHF. Here the CDR3 DNA reads TGCGCCAGCAGCCCTGGACAGCTAGGGGGTTCACCCCTCCACTTT.

This clonotype was counted a few times. The V call is TRBV29-1, the J call TRBJ2-7; perhaps TRBD1 as D (5 bases). Trimming cost V 5 bases and J 2 bases, with 10 bases left between them. The CDR3 sequence is 12 residues long. Per the germline V gene, CDR1 is SQVTM and CDR2 is ANQGSEA. The CDR3 spells CSVYGQTYEQYF. The CDR3 DNA sequence: TGCAGCGTTTACGGACAAACCTACGAGCAGTACTTC.

The V and J genes are TRBV7-9 and TRBJ2-4, with D possibly being TRBD2 (5 bases). With the DNA end fitting TRBJ2-7 better, the J assignment may be wrong. Germline values: CDR1 SEHNR, CDR2 FQNEAQ (reference sequence). This CDR3 has 13 residues. CDR3 nucleotide sequence: TGTGCCAGCAGCTTCTCTAGCAGGTACGAGCAGTACTTC. Translated: CASSFSSRYEQYF.

The chain couples TRBV27 to TRBJ1-1; TRBD1 might be the D (5 bases). The CDR3 has 13 residues. Germline-derived CDR1 and CDR2 are MNHEY and SMNVEV (reference sequence). Trimming removed 4 bases at V and 1 base at J, with 7 bases between. The CDR3 nucleotides read TGTGCCAGCAGTTGGGGGGAGAACACTGAAGCTTTCTTT. Translated: CASSWGENTEAFF.

This clonotype has more than one count but fewer than ten. The chain recombines TRBV6-2 or TRBV6-3 with TRBJ2-7; 7 nucleotides match TRBD1. Germline V gives CDR1 MNHEY, CDR2 SVGEGT. The CDR3 loop spans 13 amino acids. V lost 6 bases and J lost 7; bases outside the gene matches: 9. The CDR3 DNA follows: TGTGCCAGCAGAACCGACAGGGTAAGGGAGCAGTACTTC. Its translation is CASRTDRVREQYF.

The genes are TRBV7-2 and TRBJ2-5; possibly TRBD1 or TRBD2 for D (6 bases each). The CDR3 length is 16 residues. Germline assignment: CDR1 SGHTA and CDR2 FQGNSA. The V gene lost 2 bases and the J gene lost 1 base, with 14 bases spanning the gap. In DNA, the CDR3 is TGTGCCAGCAGCTTAAGGGCAAGGGGGGCCCAAGAGACCCAGTACTTC. This codes for CASSLRARGAQETQYF.

This clonotype was detected only a few times. The CDR3: CASTHRQGPTDTQYF. In DNA form, the CDR3 reads TGTGCCAGCACCCACCGACAGGGGCCCACAGATACGCAGTATTTT. This chain connects TRBV12-3 or TRBV12-4 to TRBJ2-3; the match to TRBD1 covers 8 bases. The CDR3 totals 15 residues. The J segment lost 2 bases and the V segment lost 7 bases, leaving 8 bases of the junction unmatched.

The table lists this clonotype with a few counts. In DNA form, the CDR3 reads TGTGCCAGCAGCCGGGCGGGTACCCAAGAGACCCAGTACTTC. This translates into CASSRAGTQETQYF. This chain links TRBV18 with TRBJ2-5, with D perhaps TRBD2 (5 bases). Trimming pared 8 bases from V and 1 base from J, leaving 14 bases between. The V gene's germline CDR1 is KGHSH and CDR2 LQKENI. The CDR3 length is 14 residues.

The V call is TRBV5-5, the J call TRBJ2-1; D is unclear. From germline, CDR1 is SGHKS and CDR2 YYEKEE (reference sequence). Trimming pared 2 bases from V and 7 bases from J, leaving 16 bases between. The CDR3 spans 15 residues. The CDR3 sequence is CASSLYGSQGNEQFF. The CDR3 bases are TGTGCCAGCAGCTTATACGGGTCGCAAGGGAATGAGCAGTTCTTC. The entire variable domain, with the rest obtained from reference TRBV5-5 and TRBJ2-1, is as follows: DAGVTQSPTHLIKTRGQQVTLRCSPISGHKSVSWYQQVLGQGPQFIFQYYEKEERGRGNFPDRFSARQFPNYSSELNVNALLLGDSALYLCASSLYGSQGNEQFFGPGTRLTVL.